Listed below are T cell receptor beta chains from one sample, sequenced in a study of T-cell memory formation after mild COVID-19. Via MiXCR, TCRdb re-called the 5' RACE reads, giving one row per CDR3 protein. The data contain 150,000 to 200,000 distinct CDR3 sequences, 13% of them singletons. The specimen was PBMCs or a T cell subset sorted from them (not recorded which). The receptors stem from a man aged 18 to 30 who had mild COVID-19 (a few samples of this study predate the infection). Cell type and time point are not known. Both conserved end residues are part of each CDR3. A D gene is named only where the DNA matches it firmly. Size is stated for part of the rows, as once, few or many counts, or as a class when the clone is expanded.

CDR3: CASSRVDQETQYF
DNA: TGTGCCAGCAGCCGGGTGGACCAAGAGACCCAGTACTTC
size: few
D: -
J: TRBJ2-5
V: TRBV28

CDR3: CASSLEWGETQYF
DNA: TGCGCCAGCAGCTTGGAGTGGGGGGAGACCCAGTACTTC
size: few
D: -
J: TRBJ2-5
V: TRBV5-1

CDR3: CASRQLAGSQETQYF
DNA: TGTGCCAGCAGACAACTAGCGGGGAGCCAAGAGACCCAGTACTTC
size: -
D: TRBD2
J: TRBJ2-5
V: TRBV11-2

CDR3: CASSQEDRGYGYTF
DNA: TGTGCCAGCAGCCAAGAAGACAGGGGGTATGGCTACACCTTC
size: few
D: TRBD1
J: TRBJ1-2
V: TRBV3-1

CDR3: CASSGTGEATEAFF
DNA: TGCGCCAGCAGCGGAACAGGGGAGGCCACTGAAGCTTTCTTT
size: few
D: TRBD1
J: TRBJ1-1
V: TRBV5-1

CDR3: CASSGRGNEQFF
DNA: TGTGCCAGCAGCGGGAGGGGCAATGAGCAGTTCTTC
size: many
D: TRBD2
J: TRBJ2-1
V: TRBV7-9

CDR3: CASSSSPGGIRNTEAFF
DNA: TGTGCCAGCAGTTCTTCCCCTGGGGGGATTCGGAACACTGAAGCTTTCTTT
size: once
D: -
J: TRBJ1-1
V: TRBV12-3/TRBV12-4

CDR3: CASMQGGLDSPLHF
DNA: TGTGCCAGCATGCAGGGAGGGCTTGATTCACCCCTCCACTTT
size: many
D: -
J: TRBJ1-6
V: TRBV6-5

CDR3: CASSAYRRSTEAFF
DNA: TGTGCCAGCAGTGCCTACAGGAGAAGCACTGAAGCTTTCTTT
size: -
D: -
J: TRBJ1-1
V: TRBV6-2/TRBV6-3

CDR3: CASSSIAGPRPGELFF
DNA: TGTGCCAGCAGCTCCATAGCGGGGCCTCGACCCGGGGAGCTGTTTTTT
size: few
D: TRBD2
J: TRBJ2-2
V: TRBV11-3

CDR3: CASSFRPGELFF
DNA: TGTGCCAGCAGTTTCCGGCCCGGGGAGCTGTTTTTT
size: few
D: -
J: TRBJ2-2
V: TRBV12-3/TRBV12-4

CDR3: CASSLGQGALGYTF
DNA: TGCGCCAGCAGCCTGGGACAGGGGGCGCTTGGCTACACCTTC
size: few
D: TRBD1
J: TRBJ1-2
V: TRBV4-1

CDR3: CASSLESRGGYEQYF
DNA: TGCGCCAGCAGCTTGGAATCACGGGGGGGCTACGAGCAGTACTTC
size: few
D: TRBD2
J: TRBJ2-7
V: TRBV5-1

CDR3: CASGDSFLTEAFF
DNA: TGTGCCAGCGGGGACAGTTTCCTCACTGAAGCTTTCTTT
size: -
D: TRBD1
J: TRBJ1-1
V: TRBV28

CDR3: CASSYGSYGYTF
DNA: TGTGCCAGCAGTTACGGTAGCTATGGCTACACCTTC
size: few
D: -
J: TRBJ1-2
V: TRBV6-6

CDR3: CASSLGGGSVEQFF
DNA: TGTGCCAGCAGCCTGGGTGGGGGGTCCGTCGAGCAGTTCTTC
size: -
D: -
J: TRBJ2-1
V: TRBV12-3/TRBV12-4

CDR3: CASSFGSNTEAFF
DNA: TGTGCCAGCAGTTTCGGCTCGAACACTGAAGCTTTCTTT
size: many
D: -
J: TRBJ1-1
V: TRBV12-3/TRBV12-4

CDR3: CASRWDASYEQYF
DNA: TGTGCCAGCAGATGGGACGCCTCCTACGAGCAGTACTTC
size: -
D: -
J: TRBJ2-7
V: TRBV2

CDR3: CASSLVGSAFRTDTQYF
DNA: TGTGCCAGCAGCTTAGTAGGTTCGGCCTTCCGCACAGATACGCAGTATTTT
size: few
D: -
J: TRBJ2-3
V: TRBV7-2

CDR3: CASSLGTQANQPQHF
DNA: TGTGCCAGCAGCTTGGGTACTCAGGCCAATCAGCCCCAGCATTTT
size: -
D: -
J: TRBJ1-5
V: TRBV5-4

CDR3: CASSAGRLGQPQHF
DNA: TGTGCCAGCAGTGCAGGGAGGTTAGGACAGCCCCAGCATTTT
size: few
D: -
J: TRBJ1-5
V: TRBV12-3/TRBV12-4

CDR3: CASSLRGLATDTQYF
DNA: TGTGCCAGCAGCTTGAGGGGCCTAGCAACCGATACGCAGTATTTT
size: -
D: -
J: TRBJ2-3
V: TRBV5-4

CDR3: CASNPGQGRWDGYTF
DNA: TGTGCCAGCAATCCGGGACAGGGAAGATGGGATGGCTACACCTTC
size: -
D: TRBD1
J: TRBJ1-2
V: TRBV5-5

CDR3: CSARGLAGVPYGANVLTF
DNA: TGCAGTGCTAGGGGACTAGCGGGGGTCCCGTACGGGGCCAACGTCCTGACTTTC
size: few
D: TRBD2
J: TRBJ2-6
V: TRBV20-1

CDR3: CASSEQGADYEQYF
DNA: TGTGCCAGCAGTGAACAGGGGGCGGACTACGAGCAGTACTTC
size: -
D: TRBD1
J: TRBJ2-7
V: TRBV2

CDR3: CASSLESADTQYF
DNA: TGTGCCAGCAGCTTAGAGTCCGCAGATACGCAGTATTTT
size: -
D: -
J: TRBJ2-3
V: TRBV11-1

CDR3: CASSLTDGAYGYTF
DNA: TGTGCCAGCAGCTTAACCGACGGTGCCTATGGCTACACCTTC
size: -
D: -
J: TRBJ1-2
V: TRBV7-9

CDR3: CASSRQTGGEKLFF
DNA: TGTGCCAGCTCCCGACAGACGGGTGGGGAAAAACTGTTTTTT
size: -
D: -
J: TRBJ1-4
V: TRBV12-3/TRBV12-4

CDR3: CASSPGQVYSPLHF
DNA: TGCGCCAGCAGCCCCGGACAGGTTTATTCACCCCTCCACTTT
size: -
D: TRBD1
J: TRBJ1-6
V: TRBV5-1

CDR3: CASSQDRREQYF
DNA: TGTGCCAGCAGCCAAGACAGGCGCGAGCAGTACTTC
size: -
D: -
J: TRBJ2-7
V: TRBV7-2

CDR3: CASSLGVLGETQYF
DNA: TGTGCCAGCAGCTTAGGGGTTCTGGGGGAGACCCAGTACTTC
size: -
D: -
J: TRBJ2-5
V: TRBV7-2

CDR3: CASSSTSQRANEQFF
DNA: TGCGCCAGCAGCTCCACATCTCAAAGGGCCAATGAGCAGTTCTTC
size: few
D: -
J: TRBJ2-1
V: TRBV5-1

CDR3: CASDLISPSTEAFF
DNA: TGCGCCAGCGATCTCATAAGTCCCAGCACTGAAGCTTTCTTT
size: many
D: -
J: TRBJ1-1
V: TRBV5-1

CDR3: CATSGVTKNIQYF
DNA: TGTGCCACCAGCGGAGTAACCAAAAACATTCAGTACTTC
size: few
D: -
J: TRBJ2-4
V: TRBV15

CDR3: CSASRGEGAEAFF
DNA: TGCAGTGCTAGCAGGGGGGAGGGTGCTGAAGCTTTCTTT
size: few
D: TRBD1
J: TRBJ1-1
V: TRBV20-1

CDR3: CASSSVAPGQGFVDQPQHF
DNA: TGCGCCAGCAGCTCGGTAGCACCGGGACAGGGTTTCGTTGACCAGCCCCAGCATTTT
size: -
D: TRBD1
J: TRBJ1-5
V: TRBV5-1

CDR3: CASSWGLAGEQGFF
DNA: TGTGCCAGCAGCTGGGGACTAGCGGGGGAGCAAGGGTTCTTC
size: -
D: TRBD2
J: TRBJ2-1
V: TRBV7-2

CDR3: CSARSGSVTEAFF
DNA: TGCAGTGCTAGATCGGGGAGTGTCACTGAAGCTTTCTTT
size: many
D: -
J: TRBJ1-1
V: TRBV20-1

CDR3: CATLWEKLFF
DNA: TGTGCCACGCTGTGGGAAAAACTGTTTTTT
size: -
D: -
J: TRBJ1-4
V: TRBV6-6

CDR3: CASSIPQGPYGYTF
DNA: TGTGCCAGTAGTATTCCGCAGGGGCCCTATGGCTACACCTTC
size: -
D: -
J: TRBJ1-2
V: TRBV19

CDR3: CASSSYRGPSVLHGYTF
DNA: TGTGCCAGCAGCTCCTACAGGGGGCCTTCCGTTCTACATGGCTACACCTTC
size: few
D: TRBD1
J: TRBJ1-2
V: TRBV11-2

CDR3: CASSLATPGLDNSPLHF
DNA: TGCGCCAGCAGCTTGGCAACCCCGGGATTGGATAATTCACCCCTCCACTTT
size: once
D: -
J: TRBJ1-6
V: TRBV5-1

CDR3: CAISDSATGYEQYF
DNA: TGTGCCATCAGTGATTCTGCGACAGGCTACGAGCAGTACTTC
size: many
D: -
J: TRBJ2-7
V: TRBV10-3

CDR3: CASSLTPQGGTEAFF
DNA: TGTGCCAGCAGCCTCACCCCGCAGGGCGGCACTGAAGCTTTCTTT
size: few
D: -
J: TRBJ1-1
V: TRBV7-2

CDR3: CASSLGTPGTSPQYF
DNA: TGTGCCAGCAGCTTAGGCACCCCCGGGACTAGCCCCCAGTACTTC
size: few
D: TRBD2
J: TRBJ2-5
V: TRBV7-2

CDR3: CASSPPGLTGELFF
DNA: TGTGCCAGCAGCCCTCCAGGACTTACCGGGGAGCTGTTTTTT
size: few
D: -
J: TRBJ2-2
V: TRBV7-9

CDR3: CSVREIRGTEAFF
DNA: TGCAGCGTTAGGGAAATCCGGGGGACTGAAGCTTTCTTT
size: -
D: -
J: TRBJ1-1
V: TRBV29-1

CDR3: CASSSGTAPDTEAFF
DNA: TGTGCCAGCAGTTCCGGGACCGCCCCGGACACTGAAGCTTTCTTT
size: few
D: -
J: TRBJ1-1
V: TRBV2

CDR3: CASSPDRNSPLHF
DNA: TGCGCCAGCAGCCCGGACAGAAATTCACCCCTCCACTTT
size: -
D: -
J: TRBJ1-6
V: TRBV5-1

CDR3: CASSFRRGQTDTQYF
DNA: TGCGCCAGCAGCTTCCGGCGGGGCCAGACAGATACGCAGTATTTT
size: few
D: -
J: TRBJ2-3
V: TRBV5-1

CDR3: CASSTYVTDTQYF
DNA: TGTGCCAGCAGCACATACGTCACAGATACGCAGTATTTT
size: -
D: -
J: TRBJ2-3
V: TRBV9

CDR3: CATSRDWTGGSEQFF
DNA: TGTGCCACCAGCAGAGATTGGACAGGGGGCAGTGAGCAGTTCTTC
size: -
D: TRBD1
J: TRBJ2-1
V: TRBV15

CDR3: CASSGRTGYTGELFF
DNA: TGTGCCAGCAGCGGGCGGACAGGATACACCGGGGAGCTGTTTTTT
size: -
D: TRBD1
J: TRBJ2-2
V: TRBV7-2

CDR3: CASTTGRSATQYF
DNA: TGTGCCTCCACGACAGGGCGGTCAGCGACCCAGTACTTC
size: many
D: TRBD1
J: TRBJ2-5
V: TRBV7-2

CDR3: CASSLFGETQYF
DNA: TGTGCCAGCAGTTTATTTGGCGAGACCCAGTACTTC
size: few
D: -
J: TRBJ2-5
V: TRBV28

CDR3: CASSPERGSYNSPLHF
DNA: TGTGCCAGCAGCCCGGAACGGGGAAGCTATAATTCACCCCTCCACTTT
size: -
D: -
J: TRBJ1-6
V: TRBV7-2

CDR3: CASTEEGSLSTDTQYF
DNA: TGTGCCAGCACCGAAGAAGGGTCACTAAGCACAGATACGCAGTATTTT
size: -
D: -
J: TRBJ2-3
V: TRBV5-4

CDR3: CASSLRDLNTEAFF
DNA: TGTGCCAGCAGCCTCCGGGATCTGAACACTGAAGCTTTCTTT
size: -
D: -
J: TRBJ1-1
V: TRBV3-1

CDR3: CASSPHRDTYRGSPLHF
DNA: TGTGCCAGCAGTCCCCACCGGGACACCTACCGGGGTTCACCCCTCCACTTT
size: few
D: -
J: TRBJ1-6
V: TRBV6-2/TRBV6-3